This T cell receptor (beta chain) came from a study of siplizumab effects on memory and regulatory T cells. CDR3 length: 14 amino acids. The V and J ends lost 6 bases and 6 bases, in that order; junction bases with no gene match: 5. CDR1 and CDR2 (germline): LNHDA, SQIVND (reference sequence). Profiling relied on immunoSEQ multiplex PCR, and the TCRdb table lists in-frame clones only, not all of them. The data contain about 100,000 clones, about 90% of them seen just once; the ten biggest clones take up roughly 2.7%. The receptor was derived from a human donor in good health. Some clones in this sample may be carry-over from other donors' samples. The V and J genes are TRBV19 and TRBJ2-1, with 10 bases matching TRBD2. The sequenced sample consisted of CD4+ T cells sorted from blood. CDR3 sequence: CASRLAGQLNEQFF. CDR3 coding DNA: TGTGCCAGTAGACTAGCGGGACAGCTCAATGAGCAGTTCTTC.